This TCR beta chain was retrieved from a study of regulatory T cells in long-lasting Graves disease. Building of the TCR beta libraries involved iRepertoire HTBI primers and Arm-PCR of CDR3 regions. Each CDR3 protein gets one entry after TCRdb re-called the multiplex PCR reads with MiXCR. The sample carries about 460,000 distinct CDR3 sequences, 22% recorded once. At least ten counts were recorded for this clonotype. The ends were cut back, 5 bases at V and 3 bases at J, with 17 bases in the middle. Germline V gives CDR1 MNHEY, CDR2 SMNVEV (reference sequence). The length of the CDR3 is 15 residues. Stated time point: persistent/refractory GD, antithyroid drugs over 5 years with positive TRAb. The TCR library was made from RNA that had been extracted from PBMCs in TRIzol. With EDTA tubes as the receptacles, 7 to 9 milliliters of peripheral blood were drawn.

The gene calls are TRBV27 and TRBJ2-7, with D possibly being TRBD1 (6 bases). The source was peripheral blood mononuclear cells (PBMCs), collected when the disease was refractory, from a patient treated with antithyroid drugs. This receptor was taken from a female donor with Graves disease. CDR3 in amino acids: CASSLYRVEGYEQYF. The CDR3 region has the DNA TGTGCCAGCAGTCTTTACAGGGTTGAGGGCTACGAGCAGTACTTC.